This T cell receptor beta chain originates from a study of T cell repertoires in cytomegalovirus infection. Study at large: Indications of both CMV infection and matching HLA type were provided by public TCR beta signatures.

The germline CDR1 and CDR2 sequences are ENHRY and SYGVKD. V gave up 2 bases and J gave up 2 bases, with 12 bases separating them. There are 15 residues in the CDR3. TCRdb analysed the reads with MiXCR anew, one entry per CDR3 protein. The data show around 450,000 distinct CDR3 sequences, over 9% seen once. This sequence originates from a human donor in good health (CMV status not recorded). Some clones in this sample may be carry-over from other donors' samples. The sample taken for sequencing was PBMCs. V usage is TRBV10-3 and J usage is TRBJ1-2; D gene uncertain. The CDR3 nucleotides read TGTGCCATCAGTGAGGGACCGACTACGAACTATGGCTACACCTTC. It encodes CAISEGPTTNYGYTF.